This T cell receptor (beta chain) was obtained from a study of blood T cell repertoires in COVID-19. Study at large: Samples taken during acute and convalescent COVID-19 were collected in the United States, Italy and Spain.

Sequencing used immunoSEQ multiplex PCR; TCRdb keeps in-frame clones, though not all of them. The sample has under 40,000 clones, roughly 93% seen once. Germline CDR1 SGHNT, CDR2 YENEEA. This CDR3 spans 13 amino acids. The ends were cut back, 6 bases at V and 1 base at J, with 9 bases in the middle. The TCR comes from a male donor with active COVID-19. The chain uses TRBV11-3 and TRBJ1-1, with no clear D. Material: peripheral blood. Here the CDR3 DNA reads TGTGCCAGCAGTCCCAAAGCGAACACTGAAGCTTTCTTT. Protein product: CASSPKANTEAFF.